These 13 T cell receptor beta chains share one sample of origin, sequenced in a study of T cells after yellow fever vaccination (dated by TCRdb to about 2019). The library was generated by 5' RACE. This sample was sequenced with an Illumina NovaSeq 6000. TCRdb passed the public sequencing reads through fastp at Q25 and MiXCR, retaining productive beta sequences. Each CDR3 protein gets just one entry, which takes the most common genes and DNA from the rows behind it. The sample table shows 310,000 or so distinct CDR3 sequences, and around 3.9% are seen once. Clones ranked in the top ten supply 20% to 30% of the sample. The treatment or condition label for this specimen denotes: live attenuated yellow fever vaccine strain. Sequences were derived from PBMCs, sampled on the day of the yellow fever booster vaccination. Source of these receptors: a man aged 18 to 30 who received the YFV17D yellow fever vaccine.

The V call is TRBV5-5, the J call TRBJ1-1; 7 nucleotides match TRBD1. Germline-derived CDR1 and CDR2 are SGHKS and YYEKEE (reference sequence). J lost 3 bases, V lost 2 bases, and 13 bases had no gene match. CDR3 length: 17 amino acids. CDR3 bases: TGTGCCAGCAGCTTAGGAGTGAGGGGGCGTGTGGACACTGAAGCTTTCTTT. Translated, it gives CASSLGVRGRVDTEAFF.

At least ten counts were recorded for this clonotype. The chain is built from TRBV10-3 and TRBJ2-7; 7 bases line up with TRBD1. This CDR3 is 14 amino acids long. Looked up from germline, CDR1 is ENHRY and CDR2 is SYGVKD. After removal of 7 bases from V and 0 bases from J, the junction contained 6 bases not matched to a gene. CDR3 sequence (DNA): TGTGCCATCACAGGGGGTAGTGGCTCCTACGAGCAGTACGTC. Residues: CAITGGSGSYEQYV.

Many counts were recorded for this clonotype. The CDR3 coding sequence is TGTGCCAGCAGTCAGACAGGGGGCGACAATTCGCCCCAGCATTTT. Its protein is CASSQTGGDNSPQHF. The chain combines TRBV6-5 with TRBJ1-5, with 10 nucleotides matching TRBD1. Germline CDR1 and CDR2: MNHEY and SVGAGI. V was clipped by 5 bases and J by 9 bases; unmatched bases: 10. CDR3 size: 15 residues.

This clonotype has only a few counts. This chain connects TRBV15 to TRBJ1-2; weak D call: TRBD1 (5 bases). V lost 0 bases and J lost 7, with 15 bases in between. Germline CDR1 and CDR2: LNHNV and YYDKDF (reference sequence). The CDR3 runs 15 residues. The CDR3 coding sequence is TGTGCCACCAGCAGAGATCGGGAGGGGTACCGTGGCTACACCTTC. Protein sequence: CATSRDREGYRGYTF.

The CDR3 bases are TGCAGCGTTGAAGACGGGGTCGCTAACTATGGCTACACCTTC. Amino acids: CSVEDGVANYGYTF. This chain links TRBV29-1 with TRBJ1-2, with no clear D. Germline V gene sequence: CDR1 SQVTM, CDR2 ANQGSEA. With 0 bases removed from V and 0 bases from J, the gap between germline ends came to 8 bases. CDR3 size: 14 residues.

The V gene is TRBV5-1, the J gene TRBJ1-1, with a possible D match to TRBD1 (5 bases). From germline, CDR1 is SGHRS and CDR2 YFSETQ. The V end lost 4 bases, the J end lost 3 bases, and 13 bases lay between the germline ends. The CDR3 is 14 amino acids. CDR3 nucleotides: TGCGCCAGCAGCGAGCAGGGTTTTCACACTGAAGCTTTCTTT. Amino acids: CASSEQGFHTEAFF.

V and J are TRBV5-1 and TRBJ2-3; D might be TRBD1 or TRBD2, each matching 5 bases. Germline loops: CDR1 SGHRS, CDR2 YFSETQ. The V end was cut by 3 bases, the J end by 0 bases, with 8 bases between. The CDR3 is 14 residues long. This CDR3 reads CASSWGGSTDTQYF. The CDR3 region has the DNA TGCGCCAGCAGCTGGGGCGGGAGCACAGATACGCAGTATTTT. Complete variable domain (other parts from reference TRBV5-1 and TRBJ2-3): KAGVTQTPRYLIKTRGQQVTLSCSPISGHRSVSWYQQTPGQGLQFLFEYFSETQRNKGNFPGRFSGRQFSNSRSEMNVSTLELGDSALYLCASSWGGSTDTQYFGPGTRLTVL.

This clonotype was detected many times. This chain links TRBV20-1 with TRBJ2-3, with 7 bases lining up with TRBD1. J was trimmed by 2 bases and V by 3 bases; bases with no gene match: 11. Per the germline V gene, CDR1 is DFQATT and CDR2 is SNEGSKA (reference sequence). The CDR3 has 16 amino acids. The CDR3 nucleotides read TGCAGTGCTAGCAATTGGAGACAGGGAGTCACAGATACGCAGTATTTT. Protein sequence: CSASNWRQGVTDTQYF.

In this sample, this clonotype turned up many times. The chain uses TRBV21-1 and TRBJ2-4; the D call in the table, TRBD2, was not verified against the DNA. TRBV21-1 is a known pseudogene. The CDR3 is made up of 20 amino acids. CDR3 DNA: TGTGCCACTCCGAAGAGGTTGCTAGCGGCAGGGTCAGGAGCCAAAAACATTCAGTACTTC. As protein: CATPKRLLAAGSGAKNIQYF.

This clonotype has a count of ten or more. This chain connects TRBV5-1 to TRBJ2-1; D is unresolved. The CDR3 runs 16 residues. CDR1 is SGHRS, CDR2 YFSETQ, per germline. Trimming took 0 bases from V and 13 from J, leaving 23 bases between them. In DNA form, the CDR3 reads TGCGCCAGCAGCTTGGACCCCTTGTCGGCTGCGCCGGTCCAGTTCTTC. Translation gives CASSLDPLSAAPVQFF.

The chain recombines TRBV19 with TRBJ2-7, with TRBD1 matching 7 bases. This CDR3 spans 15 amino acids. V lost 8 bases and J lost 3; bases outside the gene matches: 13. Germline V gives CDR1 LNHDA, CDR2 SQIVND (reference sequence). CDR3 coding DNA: TGTGCCAGTGCCTACCGGGCCTCAGGGGGCTACGAGCAGTACTTC. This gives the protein CASAYRASGGYEQYF.

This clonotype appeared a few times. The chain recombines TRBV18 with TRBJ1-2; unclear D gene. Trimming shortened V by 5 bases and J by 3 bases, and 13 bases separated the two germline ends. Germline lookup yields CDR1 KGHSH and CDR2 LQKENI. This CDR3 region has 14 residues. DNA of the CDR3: TGTGCCAGCTCATCCACAATTGGGGACTATGGCTACACCTTC. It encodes CASSSTIGDYGYTF.

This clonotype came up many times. The CDR3 bases are TGCAGCGTTTGGGAAATGAACACTGAAGCTTTCTTT. It yields the protein CSVWEMNTEAFF. The chain links TRBV29-1 to TRBJ1-1, with D uncertain. The CDR3 consists of 12 residues. Germline assignment: CDR1 SQVTM and CDR2 ANQGSEA. V lost 5 bases and J lost 0, with 7 bases in between.